The present TCR beta chain was sequenced within a study of cytomegalovirus exposure and HLA in healthy donors. Whole-study findings and limits: There were some V segments, including TRBV6-2 and TRBV6-3, excluded as indistinguishable. A few CMV-associated chains were confirmed in vitro to be specific for CMV antigens. Overall, around 160 TCR beta chains were annotated as cytomegalovirus-associated. An analysis that came later showed most CMV-associated TCR beta chains appearing HLA-restricted.

Remarks on this clone: Its matching antigen is unknown.

Per germline, CDR1 SGHKS and CDR2 YYEKEE (reference sequence). This CDR3 is built from 13 residues. Trimming stripped 0 bases from V and 4 bases from J, with 6 bases between. The PCR made use of 60 Vbeta and 13 Jbeta primers. Sequencing used immunoSEQ multiplex PCR; TCRdb keeps in-frame clones, though not all of them. The sample gives about 110,000 clones, 75% of which show up once; over 2% is in the top ten. Sequences were obtained from PBMCs. This clonotype was sampled from a man aged 35 to 55 in good health and CMV-seronegative. The rearrangement uses TRBV5-5 and TRBJ2-3; D gene uncertain. The CDR3 bases are TGTGCCAGCAGCTTGGGACTGCCAGATACGCAGTATTTT. Protein product: CASSLGLPDTQYF. Filled out from reference TRBV5-5 and TRBJ2-3, the complete variable domain reads DAGVTQSPTHLIKTRGQQVTLRCSPISGHKSVSWYQQVLGQGPQFIFQYYEKEERGRGNFPDRFSARQFPNYSSELNVNALLLGDSALYLCASSLGLPDTQYFGPGTRLTVL.